This T cell receptor beta chain was captured by sequencing in a study of T cell repertoires in cytomegalovirus infection. Study as a whole: Public signatures in TCR beta pointed to CMV infection and matching HLA type. Study-level findings and limits: Identification of carriers of CMV plus the relevant HLA was achieved through cumulative public TCR beta family frequency. In two of eight donors, the top clonotype was HLA-C-restricted CMV-specific.

J lost 10 bases, V lost 3 bases, and 12 bases had no gene match. The CDR3 length is 13 residues. CDR1 and CDR2 (germline): SQVTM, ANQGSEA. Notes on this clonotype: Its target is unknown.

TCRdb re-called the reads with MiXCR, one entry per CDR3 protein. The profile shows 680,000 or so distinct CDR3 sequences, 35% of them singletons. The rearrangement uses TRBV29-1 and TRBJ2-7; 7 bases fit TRBD1. The specimen sequenced was PBMCs. This TCR was sampled from a human donor in good health (CMV status not recorded). Some clones in this sample may be carry-over from other donors' samples. The CDR3 sequence is CSVDSGGRQGQYF. CDR3 nucleotide sequence: TGCAGCGTTGACTCGGGCGGTAGACAGGGACAGTACTTC.